Each of the 21 T cell receptor beta chains below was sequenced from the same sample in a study of metastatic and nonmetastatic thyroid tumors. TCRdb reanalyzed the PCR reads via MiXCR. The sample records more than 8,000 clones, about 22% being singletons. Thyroid surgery was performed in patients who had received no treatment beforehand. Sequenced sample: tumor tissue. These receptors originate from a female donor with papillary thyroid cancer or a benign thyroid nodule (not recorded which). Some clones in this sample may be carry-over from other donors' samples.

This clone has ten or more counts. The chain uses TRBV5-1 and TRBJ2-5; 7 bases agree with TRBD2. The germline CDR1 and CDR2 sequences are SGHRS and YFSETQ. The CDR3 contains 15 residues. With V trimmed by 0 bases and J by 3 bases, 5 bases remained unmatched. CDR3 DNA sequence: TGCGCCAGCAGCTTGGCTTACCTAGCGGAAGAGACCCAGTACTTC. Its translation is CASSLAYLAEETQYF.

Comments on this clone: One end of the junction is discordant with germline, which a read error may explain. V gene TRBV14 combines with J gene TRBJ1-1; tentatively, D is TRBD1 (5 bases). The CDR3 is 21 amino acids. In germline, CDR1 is SGHDN, CDR2 FVKESK. CDR3 sequence: CASSQRGQPGSSPTSNTGAFF. In nucleotides, the CDR3 is TGTGCCAGCAGCCAAAGGGGTCAGCCAGGAAGTAGCCCAACATCGAACACTGGAGCTTTCTTT.

A note on this clone: No conserved phenylalanine or tryptophan ends this CDR3, so it is likely a read error. The CDR3: CAWSVRSIGGTGELFS. The CDR3, as DNA: TGTGCCTGGAGTGTAAGGTCCATTGGAGGTACCGGGGAGCTGTTTTCT. The genes are TRBV30 and TRBJ2-2, with D tentatively TRBD2 (5 bases). This CDR3 has 16 residues. Germline V gene sequence: CDR1 GTSNPN, CDR2 SVGIG (reference sequence). Trimming took off 0 bases at V and 5 bases at J, with 16 bases between the two ends.

V and J are TRBV6-1 and TRBJ2-7; D may correspond to TRBD1 or TRBD2 (8 bases each). The CDR3 is 15 amino acids. V was cut by 6 bases and J by 0 bases, with 15 bases left in between. The germline CDR1 and CDR2 sequences are MNHNS and SASEGT. DNA for the CDR3: TGTGCCAGCAGGGCGGGGGGACAGGTCTCCTACGAGCAGTACTTC. The encoded protein is CASRAGGQVSYEQYF.

Relative to its sample, this clone is medium-sized (0.01 to 0.1%). V gene TRBV24-1 combines with J gene TRBJ2-1; 10 nucleotides match TRBD2. Germline V gene lookup returns CDR1 KGHDR and CDR2 SFDVKD. The V segment lost 6 bases and the J segment 7 bases; nucleotides outside the gene matches: 14. The CDR3 has 17 amino acids. CDR3 sequence: CATSSRIPTSGQNEQFF. The DNA of the CDR3 is TGTGCCACCAGTTCCCGTATCCCGACTAGCGGGCAAAATGAGCAGTTCTTC.

This clone was counted a few times. This is likely a read error, given that the CDR3 carries no conserved phenylalanine or tryptophan at its end. The limits of the CDR3 on the DNA are not certain, so only TCRdb's listed CDR3 is given. V and J are TRBV24-1 and TRBJ2-5; the table's D call, TRBD1, was not checked against the DNA. CDR1 and CDR2 (germline): KGHDR, SFDVKD. Ends included, the CDR3 has 16 residues. This chain's CDR3 is CATSEPGQGYLETRYL.

This clone came up a few times. The rearrangement uses TRBV16 and TRBJ2-7, with 7 bases that match TRBD2. After removal of 1 base from V and 6 bases from J, the junction contained 12 bases not matched to a gene. This CDR3 is 16 amino acids long. Looked up from germline, CDR1 is KGHSY and CDR2 is FQNENV. For the CDR3, the DNA is TGTGCCAGCAGCCAATGGCGCGATGCGGGGGTGGGCGAGCAGTACTTC. Translated, it gives CASSQWRDAGVGEQYF.

This chain links TRBV11-3 with TRBJ2-7, with D unclear. This CDR3 region has 13 residues. V was cut by 1 base and J by 5 bases, with 9 bases left in between. Germline CDR1 SGHNT, CDR2 YENEEA. CDR3 nucleotide sequence: TGTGCCAGCAGCTTAGGAAGGATTGACGAGCAGTACTTC. Protein product: CASSLGRIDEQYF.

This clone was counted only a few times. This rearrangement joins TRBV7-9 to TRBJ2-3, with 8 bases that match TRBD2. CDR1 is SEHNR, CDR2 FQNEAQ, per germline (reference sequence). CDR3 length: 15 amino acids. V shed 4 bases, J shed 2 bases, and the junction held 5 bases outside the gene matches. CDR3 bases: TGTGCCAGCAGCTCGCGGGAGGCAAACACAGATACGCAGTATTTT. Translated: CASSSREANTDTQYF.

This clone is judged medium-sized. This sequence joins TRBV20-1 and TRBJ2-7, with 7 bases aligning to TRBD2. V was clipped by 5 bases and J by 2 bases; unmatched bases: 15. Germline assignment: CDR1 DFQATT and CDR2 SNEGSKA (reference sequence). The CDR3 has 16 residues. CDR3 coding DNA: TGCAGTGCTTGTCCCCCAAGGCTAGCGGACACCTACGAGCAGTACTTC. This encodes CSACPPRLADTYEQYF.

Relative to its sample, this clone is medium-sized (0.01 to 0.1%). The chain carries TRBV20-1 and TRBJ2-7; 8 nucleotides match TRBD1. The V gene's germline CDR1 is DFQATT and CDR2 SNEGSKA (reference sequence). After removal of 3 bases from V and 0 bases from J, the junction contained 4 bases not matched to a gene. The CDR3 consists of 14 residues. The CDR3 nucleotides read TGCAGTGCTAGTGGACAGGGCAGCTCCTACGAGCAGTACTTC. This encodes CSASGQGSSYEQYF.

This clone was seen many times. The chain carries TRBV9 and TRBJ2-6, with 7 bases identical to TRBD1. J was trimmed by 4 bases and V by 0 bases; bases with no gene match: 10. This CDR3 region has 18 residues. Germline V CDR1 and CDR2: SGDLS, YYNGEE. The CDR3 nucleotides are TGTGCCAGCAGCGTAGGGCACACGACAGGGATAGGGGCCAACGTCCTGACTTTC. As protein: CASSVGHTTGIGANVLTF.

By frequency in the sample, this clone is medium-sized (0.01 to 0.1%). Different DNA sequences within this sample yield the same CDR3. The chain is built from TRBV2 and TRBJ1-4; D is possibly TRBD1 (5 bases). V lost 6 bases to trimming and J lost 5 bases, with 10 bases between them. The CDR3 is made up of 13 amino acids. Germline CDR1 reads SNHLY; CDR2 reads FYNNEI. The CDR3 DNA reads TGTGCCAGCAGCGCTGACAGAAATGAAAAACTGTTTTTT. It specifies CASSADRNEKLFF. The whole variable domain, filled in from reference TRBV2 and TRBJ1-4, reads EPEVTQTPSHQVTQMGQEVILRCVPISNHLYFYWYRQILGQKVEFLVSFYNNEISEKSEIFDDQFSVERPDGSNFTLKIRSTKLEDSAMYFCASSADRNEKLFFGSGTQLSVL.

The chain combines TRBV6-1 with TRBJ2-1; D is ambiguous. The CDR3 has 14 amino acids. Trimming cost V 8 bases and J 9 bases, with 20 bases left between them. Germline V lookup: CDR1 MNHNS, CDR2 SASEGT. CDR3 DNA: TGTGCCAGCTCCCCGGCCCCCTACACCAGTGAGCAGTTCTTC. It specifies CASSPAPYTSEQFF.

This clone has only a few counts. This chain joins TRBV2 and TRBJ1-2, with D possibly being TRBD1 (6 bases). The V end was cut by 4 bases, the J end by 6 bases, with 15 bases between. CDR1 is SNHLY, CDR2 FYNNEI, per germline. The CDR3 sequence is 14 residues long. The CDR3 nucleotides read TGTGCCAGCAGTGTTGGCGGGGGGCCGCATGGCTACACCTTC. The encoded protein is CASSVGGGPHGYTF.

This clone has at least ten counts. The chain links TRBV9 to TRBJ2-1; D remains unclear. The germline CDR1 and CDR2 sequences are SGDLS and YYNGEE. This CDR3 is built from 15 residues. V lost 2 bases and J 0 bases, leaving 9 bases between the germline ends. Here the CDR3 DNA reads TGTGCCAGCAGCGTCAACACTGGCTCCTACAATGAGCAGTTCTTC. Amino acids: CASSVNTGSYNEQFF.

The rearrangement links TRBV5-6 to TRBJ1-2, with D possibly being TRBD1 (5 bases). The V end was cut by 2 bases, the J end by 3 bases, with 17 bases between. The length of the CDR3 is 16 residues. Germline V gene data show CDR1 as SGHDT and CDR2 as YYEEEE. CDR3 in DNA: TGTGCCAGCAGCTTAGCGCCCGGGGCAGCATACTATGGCTACACCTTC. It encodes CASSLAPGAAYYGYTF.

This clone has a handful of counts. Here the CDR3 reads CASSWDLDSYGYTF. DNA for the CDR3: TGTGCCAGCAGTTGGGACTTGGACAGCTATGGCTACACCTTC. The chain uses TRBV2 and TRBJ1-2; a possible D gene is TRBD1 (6 bases). Germline CDR1 is SNHLY and CDR2 is FYNNEI. This CDR3 spans 14 amino acids. Trimming took off 5 bases at V and 4 bases at J, with 14 bases between the two ends. The entire variable domain, with the rest obtained from reference TRBV2 and TRBJ1-2, is as follows: EPEVTQTPSHQVTQMGQEVILRCVPISNHLYFYWYRQILGQKVEFLVSFYNNEISEKSEIFDDQFSVERPDGSNFTLKIRSTKLEDSAMYFCASSWDLDSYGYTFGSGTRLTVV.

The gene calls are TRBV19 and TRBJ1-5, with TRBD1 as a possible D gene (5 bases). The CDR3 sequence is 15 residues long. Germline V gene lookup returns CDR1 LNHDA and CDR2 SQIVND (reference sequence). V lost 5 bases and J lost 0, with 11 bases in between. The CDR3 region has the DNA TGTGCCAGTAGTTCGACAGTTACTAGCAATCAGCCCCAGCATTTT. This encodes CASSSTVTSNQPQHF. The full variable domain, with the rest looked up from reference TRBV19 and TRBJ1-5, is DGGITQSPKYLFRKEGQNVTLSCEQNLNHDAMYWYRQDPGQGLRLIYYSQIVNDFQKGDIAEGYSVSREKKESFPLTVTSAQKNPTAFYLCASSSTVTSNQPQHFGDGTRLSIL.

At least ten counts were recorded for this clone. The chain is built from TRBV20-1 and TRBJ2-5; a possible D gene is TRBD2 (6 bases). Trimming removed 7 bases from V and 7 bases from J, with 13 bases in between. The CDR3 loop spans 11 amino acids. Germline V lookup: CDR1 DFQATT, CDR2 SNEGSKA (reference sequence). CDR3 sequence (DNA): TGCAGTGAGGGCGAAGCGGGGACCCAGTACTTC. Encoded protein: CSEGEAGTQYF.

This clone was counted many times. A clone one base away is much larger, so this may be a read error. The chain employs TRBV7-2 and TRBJ2-7, with TRBD2 identical over 8 bases. The J segment lost 1 base and the V segment lost 5 bases, leaving 7 bases of the junction unmatched. There are 15 residues in the CDR3. Germline CDR1 reads SGHTA; CDR2 reads FQGNSA. CDR3 DNA sequence: TGTGCCAGCAGCCTTAGCGGGGTCGGGTCCTACGAGCAGTACTTC. Translated, it gives CASSLSGVGSYEQYF.